This is a list of T cell receptor beta chains from one sample in a study of T cells in narcolepsy. The protocol was immunoSEQ multiplex PCR, while the TCRdb copy is restricted to in-frame clones and leaves out a portion. The table has 30,000 to 35,000 clones, 80% to 85% seen once. The sequencing sample was made of CD45RA- memory CD4+ T cells from PBMCs. The receptors stem from a human donor with narcolepsy. CDR3s include the opening cysteine and the closing phenylalanine or tryptophan. A D gene is named only where the DNA matches it firmly. Clone size is stated in some rows and not others, as once, few, many or a class when expanded.

size	V	J	D	CDR3	DNA
-	TRBV5-1	TRBJ1-1	TRBD1	CASRTGDSSIMNTEAFF	TGCGCCAGCAGAACAGGGGACTCTTCCATCATGAACACTGAAGCTTTCTTT
few	TRBV10-3	TRBJ2-7	-	CATNDGGEQYF	TGTGCCACTAATGATGGGGGTGAGCAGTACTTC
-	TRBV19	TRBJ2-1	-	CASSIDRNGEQFF	TGTGCCAGTAGTATAGACAGGAACGGTGAGCAGTTCTTC
-	TRBV5-4	TRBJ2-1	TRBD2	CASSLETSENEQFF	TGTGCCAGCAGCTTGGAGACTAGCGAGAATGAGCAGTTCTTC
once	TRBV28	TRBJ2-7	-	CASSLTGRRNEQYF	TGTGCCAGCAGCCTGACAGGGAGGAGGAACGAGCAGTACTTC
-	TRBV7-2	TRBJ2-3	TRBD2	CASTLAGGFTDTQYF	TGTGCCAGCACATTAGCGGGGGGGTTCACAGATACGCAGTATTTT
once	TRBV9	TRBJ1-6	TRBD1	CASSAQQGTANSPLHF	TGTGCCAGCAGCGCACAACAGGGGACGGCGAATTCACCCCTCCACTTT
-	TRBV2	TRBJ2-1	-	CASRRTGEGNEQFF	TGTGCCAGCAGGCGCACAGGGGAGGGCAATGAGCAGTTCTTC
-	TRBV9	TRBJ2-7	TRBD2	CASSVAPGRYEQYF	TGTGCCAGCAGCGTAGCTCCCGGGAGGTACGAGCAGTACTTC
-	TRBV14	TRBJ2-3	-	CASSQEGQRTDTQYF	TGTGCCAGCAGCCAAGAAGGGCAGCGCACAGATACGCAGTATTTT
-	TRBV2	TRBJ1-5	-	CASSEEGRASNQPQHF	TGTGCCAGCAGTGAAGAGGGCAGGGCTAGCAATCAGCCCCAGCATTTT
-	TRBV11-2	TRBJ2-1	TRBD2	CASSLGRGAGGTYNEQFF	TGTGCCAGCAGCTTAGGACGTGGAGCGGGGGGAACCTACAATGAGCAGTTCTTC
once	TRBV28	TRBJ1-5	-	CASSLWQTNQPQHF	TGTGCCAGCAGTTTGTGGCAGACCAATCAGCCCCAGCATTTT
-	TRBV27	TRBJ2-6	-	CASKGTSLAGANVLTF	TGTGCCAGCAAGGGTACATCTCTTGCTGGGGCCAACGTCCTGACTTTC
-	TRBV29-1	TRBJ2-3	-	CSVGDFEDTQYF	TGCAGCGTGGGGGACTTCGAAGATACGCAGTATTTT
once	TRBV6-6	TRBJ2-4	-	CASSPGTPGNIQYF	TGTGCCAGCAGCCCCGGGACACCGGGAAACATTCAGTACTTC
-	TRBV5-4	TRBJ1-6	TRBD1	CASSWGQGRNSPLHF	TGTGCCAGCAGCTGGGGACAGGGCCGTAATTCACCCCTCCACTTT